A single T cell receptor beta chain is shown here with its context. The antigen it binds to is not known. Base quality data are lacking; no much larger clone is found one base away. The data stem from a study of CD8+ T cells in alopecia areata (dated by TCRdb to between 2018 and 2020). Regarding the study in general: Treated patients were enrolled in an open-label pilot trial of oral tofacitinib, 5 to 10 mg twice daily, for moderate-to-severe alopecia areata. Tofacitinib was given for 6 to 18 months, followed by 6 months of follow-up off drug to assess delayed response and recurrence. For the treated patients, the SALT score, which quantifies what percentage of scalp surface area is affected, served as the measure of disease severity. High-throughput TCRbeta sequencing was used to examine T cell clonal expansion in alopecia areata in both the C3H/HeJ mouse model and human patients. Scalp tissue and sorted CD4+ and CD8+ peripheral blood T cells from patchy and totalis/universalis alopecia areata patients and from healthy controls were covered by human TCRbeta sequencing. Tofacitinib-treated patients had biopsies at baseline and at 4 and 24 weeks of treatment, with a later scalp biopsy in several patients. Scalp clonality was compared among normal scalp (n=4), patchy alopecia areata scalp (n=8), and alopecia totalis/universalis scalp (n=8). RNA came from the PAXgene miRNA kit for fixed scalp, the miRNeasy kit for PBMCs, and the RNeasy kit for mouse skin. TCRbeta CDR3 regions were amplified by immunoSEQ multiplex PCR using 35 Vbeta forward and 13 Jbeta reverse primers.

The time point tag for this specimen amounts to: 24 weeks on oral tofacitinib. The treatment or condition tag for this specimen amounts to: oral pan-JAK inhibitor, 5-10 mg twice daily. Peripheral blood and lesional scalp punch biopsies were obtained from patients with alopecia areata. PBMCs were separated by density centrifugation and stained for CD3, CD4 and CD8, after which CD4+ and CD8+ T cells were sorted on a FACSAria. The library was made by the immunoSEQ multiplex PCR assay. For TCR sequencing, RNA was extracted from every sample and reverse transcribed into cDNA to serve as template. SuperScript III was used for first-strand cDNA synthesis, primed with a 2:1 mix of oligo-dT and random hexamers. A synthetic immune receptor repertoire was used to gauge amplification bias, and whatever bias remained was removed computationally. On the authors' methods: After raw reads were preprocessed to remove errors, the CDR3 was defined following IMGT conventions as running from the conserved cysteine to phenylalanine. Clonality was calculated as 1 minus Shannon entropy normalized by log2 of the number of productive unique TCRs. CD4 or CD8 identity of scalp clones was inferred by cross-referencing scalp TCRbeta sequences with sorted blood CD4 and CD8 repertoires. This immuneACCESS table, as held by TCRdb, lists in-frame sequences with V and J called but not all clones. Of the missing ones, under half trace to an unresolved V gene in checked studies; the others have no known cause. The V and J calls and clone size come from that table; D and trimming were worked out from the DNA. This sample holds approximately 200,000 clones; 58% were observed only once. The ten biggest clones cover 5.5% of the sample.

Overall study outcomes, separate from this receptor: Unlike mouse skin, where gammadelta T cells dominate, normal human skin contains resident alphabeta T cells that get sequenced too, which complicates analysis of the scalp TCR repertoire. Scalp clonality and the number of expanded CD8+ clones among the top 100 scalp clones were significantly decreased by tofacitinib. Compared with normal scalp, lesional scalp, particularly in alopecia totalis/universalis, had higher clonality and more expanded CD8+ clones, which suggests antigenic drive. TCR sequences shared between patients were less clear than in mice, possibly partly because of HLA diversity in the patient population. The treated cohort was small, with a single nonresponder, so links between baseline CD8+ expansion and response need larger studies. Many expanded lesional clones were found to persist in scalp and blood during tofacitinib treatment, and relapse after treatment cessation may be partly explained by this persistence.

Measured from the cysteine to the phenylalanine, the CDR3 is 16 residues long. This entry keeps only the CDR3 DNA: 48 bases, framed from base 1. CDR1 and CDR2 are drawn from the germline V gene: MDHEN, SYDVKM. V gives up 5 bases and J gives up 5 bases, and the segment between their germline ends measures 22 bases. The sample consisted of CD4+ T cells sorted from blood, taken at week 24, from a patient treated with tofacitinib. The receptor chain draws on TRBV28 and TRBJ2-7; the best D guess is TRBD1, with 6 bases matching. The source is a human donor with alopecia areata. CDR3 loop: CASSRLQGRFSDEQYF. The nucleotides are TGTGCCAGCAGTCGTCTACAGGGACGGTTTAGCGACGAGCAGTACTTC.